The text below deals with one TCR beta chain. This specimen belongs to a study of shared clonotypes between healthy human individuals. Germline V lookup: CDR1 MNHEY, CDR2 SMNVEV (reference sequence). Unmatched junction bases numbered 7, after V lost 2 bases and J lost 4 bases. The CDR3 runs 16 residues. Here immunoSEQ multiplex PCR was the method, and the copy in TCRdb shows in-frame clones only, minus some. The profile covers about 2.2 million clones, with around 93% appearing a single time and about 1.7% taken by the ten largest. As defined, naive CD8 cells were CD45RO-negative and positively selected for CCR7, with terminally differentiated effector memory CD45RA+ cells excluded.

The chain carries TRBV27 and TRBJ2-3, with TRBD1 matching 9 bases. Input material: naive CD8+ T cells from PBMCs. This TCR came from a young man in good health. Some clones in this sample may be carry-over from other donors' samples. The CDR3 is CASSLRTGAGPDTQYF. CDR3 nucleotide sequence: TGTGCCAGCAGTTTAAGGACAGGGGCTGGGCCAGATACGCAGTATTTT.